The present T cell receptor (beta chain) was sequenced within a study of blood T cell repertoires in COVID-19. Overall study context: The United States, Italy and Spain provided the acute and convalescent COVID-19 samples. PBMCs, B-cell-depleted T cells, or T cells provided the cDNA or gDNA that made up the material.

Trimming took off 2 bases at V and 2 bases at J, with 18 bases between the two ends. The length of the CDR3 is 17 residues. The germline gives CDR1 KGHSH, CDR2 LQKENI. The table came from immunoSEQ multiplex PCR; TCRdb's copy has only in-frame clones and leaves some out. The sample holds about 380,000 clones, 89% seen once. Sample: peripheral blood. The V and J genes are TRBV18 and TRBJ1-1, with D uncertain. The origin of this receptor is a man aged 35 to 55 with acute or convalescent COVID-19. Here the CDR3 reads CASSPYSEGSGNTEAFF. The CDR3 nucleotides read TGTGCCAGCTCACCATATTCGGAGGGCTCGGGCAACACTGAAGCTTTCTTT.